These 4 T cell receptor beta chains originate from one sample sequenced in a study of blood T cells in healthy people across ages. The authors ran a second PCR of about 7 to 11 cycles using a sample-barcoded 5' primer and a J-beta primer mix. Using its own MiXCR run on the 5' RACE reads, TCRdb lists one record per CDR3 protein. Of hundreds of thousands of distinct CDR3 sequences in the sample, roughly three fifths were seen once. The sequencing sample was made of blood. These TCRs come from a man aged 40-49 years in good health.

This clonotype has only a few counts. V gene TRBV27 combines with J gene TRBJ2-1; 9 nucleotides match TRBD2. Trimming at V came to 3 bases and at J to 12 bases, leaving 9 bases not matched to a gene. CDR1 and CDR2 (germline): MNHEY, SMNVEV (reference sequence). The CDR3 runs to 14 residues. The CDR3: CASSLGVAGVVQFF. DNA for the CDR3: TGTGCCAGCAGTTTGGGGGTAGCGGGAGTAGTGCAGTTCTTC.

The CDR3 is CASSLAIAGGYNEQFF. In nucleotides, the CDR3 is TGTGCCAGCAGCTTAGCGATAGCGGGGGGATACAATGAGCAGTTCTTC. The rearrangement uses TRBV7-2 and TRBJ2-1; the match to TRBD2 covers 10 bases. CDR1 SGHTA and CDR2 FQGNSA come from the germline V gene. This CDR3 comprises 16 residues. With 0 bases clipped from V and 4 bases from J, the junction kept 3 bases outside the gene matches. Full variable domain (remainder filled in from reference TRBV7-2 and TRBJ2-1): GAGVSQSPSNKVTEKGKDVELRCDPISGHTALYWYRQSLGQGLEFLIYFQGNSAPDKSGLPSDRFSAERTGGSVSTLTIQRTQQEDSAVYLCASSLAIAGGYNEQFFGPGTRLTVL.

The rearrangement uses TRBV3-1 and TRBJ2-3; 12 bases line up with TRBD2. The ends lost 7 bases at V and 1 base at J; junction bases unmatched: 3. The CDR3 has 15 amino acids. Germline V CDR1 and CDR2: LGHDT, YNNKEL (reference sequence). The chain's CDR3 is CASTRTSGGTDTQYF. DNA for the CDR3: TGTGCCAGCACCCGGACTAGCGGGGGCACAGATACGCAGTATTTT.

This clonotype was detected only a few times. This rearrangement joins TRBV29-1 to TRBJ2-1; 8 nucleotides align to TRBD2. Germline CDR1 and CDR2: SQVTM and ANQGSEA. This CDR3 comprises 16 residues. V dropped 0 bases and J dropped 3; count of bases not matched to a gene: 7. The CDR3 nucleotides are TGCAGCGTTGAAGATCAGGTAGCGGGGAACTACAATGAGCAGTTCTTC. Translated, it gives CSVEDQVAGNYNEQFF.